This TCR beta chain emerged from a study of T cells in Graves' hyperthyroidism and ophthalmopathy. The source material, RNA transcripts, was used to amplify TCR beta CDR3 regions. In the first-round RT-PCR of the TCR CDR3, the HTBI primer set was used. TCRdb processed the multiplex PCR reads anew with MiXCR; each CDR3 protein has one entry. The sample lists some 600,000 distinct CDR3 sequences, about 45% seen once, with 8.2% in the top ten. CDR1 and CDR2 (germline): SGHTA, FQGTGA. Trimming cost V 1 base and J 5 bases, with 23 bases left between them. The CDR3 extends over 18 amino acids. Absent ophthalmopathy progression within 18 months defined stable Graves' hyperthyroidism. Patients between 18 and 65 years old had hyperthyroidism, newly diagnosed and lasting under 2 months. Comments on this clonotype: What it binds is not known.

General study points: Model output signaled ophthalmopathy a median roughly 6 months ahead of onset. From stable hyperthyroidism, ophthalmopathy was set apart by a 13 V-J model.

The chain has TRBV7-3 and TRBJ1-1; D may be TRBD1 (5 bases). What was sequenced was peripheral blood or thyroid tissue (not recorded which). This clonotype originated in a woman in her late teens or twenties with Graves' hyperthyroidism. The CDR3 spells CASSLNPLSWGGETEAFF. The CDR3 region has the DNA TGTGCCAGCAGCTTAAATCCCCTCTCGTGGGGGGGAGAGACTGAAGCTTTCTTT.